This TCR beta chain is from a study of radiotherapy plus CTLA-4 blockade in lung cancer. Method: immunoSEQ multiplex PCR; TCRdb's copy keeps in-frame clones and lacks some. The sample holds about 78,000 clones, around 86% seen once. V was clipped by 5 bases and J by 1 base; unmatched bases: 6. This CDR3 has 15 residues. Germline CDR1 reads SGHTA; CDR2 reads FQGNSA. The sequenced sample was peripheral blood, obtained from a patient treated with radiotherapy plus ipilimumab. The J gene is TRBJ2-5, the V gene TRBV7-2; 8 bases line up with TRBD1. The source is a human donor with non-small cell lung cancer who had a partial response to radiotherapy plus ipilimumab. DNA for the CDR3: TGTGCCAGCAGCGGAGGACAGGGTATCCAAGAGACCCAGTACTTC. This sequence encodes CASSGGQGIQETQYF.